This section outlines one T cell receptor beta chain sequence together with its context. As yet, its antigen is unknown. This sample was taken from a study of T cell responses to AZD1222 COVID-19 vaccine. Study findings and constraints: Only 5 or 6 individuals given AZD1222 were seropositive at baseline. The study reported that nearly half of spike-specific TCRs target unmutated variant regions. Researchers report vaccine-associated CD4 TCRs spanning spike, with dominance at 160-218 and 743-854.

TCRdb keeps only in-frame clones here, not all; method: immunoSEQ multiplex PCR. The sample consists of fewer than 110,000 clones, around 87% of them appearing once. The clonotype originates from an adult who received the AZD1222 COVID-19 vaccine. The source material was peripheral blood, sampled 28 days after the second AZD1222 dose.

CDR3 loop: CASIPTGGGTEAFF. The CDR3, as DNA: TGCGCCAGCATCCCGACAGGGGGAGGCACTGAAGCTTTCTTT. This chain connects TRBV5-1 to TRBJ1-1, with TRBD1 matching 9 bases. Trimming cost V 6 bases and J 4 bases; bases outside gene matches: 7. Per germline, CDR1 SGHRS and CDR2 YFSETQ. This CDR3 contains 14 residues.